This T cell receptor (beta chain) was obtained from a study of somatic mutations in cytotoxic T cells in rheumatoid arthritis. Study conclusions and caveats: Expanded CD8+ clones had unknown antigen targets. With advancing age, CD8+ clonality climbed in rheumatoid arthritis patients but did not rise in healthy controls. Among fewer than 80 patients, several showed a largest CD8+ clone that surpassed 20% of CD8+ cells.

Separation of CD4+ and CD8+ cells was performed by positive magnetic bead selection, and purity was verified by flow cytometry. Germline CDR1 is SGDLS and CDR2 is YYNGEE. The CDR3 extends over 14 amino acids. V lost 0 bases to trimming and J lost 3 bases, with 10 bases between them. TCRdb's copy holds only in-frame clones and misses some; the assay was immunoSEQ multiplex PCR. Of about 12,000 clones in the sample, around 68% were seen once. A word on this clone: The antigen is not known.

This TCR derives from a man between 65 and 80 years old in good health. V and J are TRBV9 and TRBJ2-7, with D perhaps TRBD2 (6 bases). Sequencing was carried out using CD8+ T cells sorted from blood. CDR3 DNA sequence: TGTGCCAGCAGCGTAGTAGCGGAGGGCTACGAGCAGTACTTC. It translates to CASSVVAEGYEQYF.